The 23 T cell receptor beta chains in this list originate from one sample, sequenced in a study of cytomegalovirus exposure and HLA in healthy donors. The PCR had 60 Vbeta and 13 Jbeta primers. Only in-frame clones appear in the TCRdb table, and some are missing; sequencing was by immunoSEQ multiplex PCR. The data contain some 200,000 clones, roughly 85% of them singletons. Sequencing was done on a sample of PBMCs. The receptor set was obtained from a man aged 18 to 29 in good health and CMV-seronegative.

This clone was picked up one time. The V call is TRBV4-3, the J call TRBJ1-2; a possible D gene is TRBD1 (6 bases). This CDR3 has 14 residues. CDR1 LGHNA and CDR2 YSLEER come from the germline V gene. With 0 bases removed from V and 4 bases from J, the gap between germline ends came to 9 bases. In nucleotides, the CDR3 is TGCGCCAGCAGCCAAGACCGAGGGGGCTATGGCTACACCTTC. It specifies CASSQDRGGYGYTF.

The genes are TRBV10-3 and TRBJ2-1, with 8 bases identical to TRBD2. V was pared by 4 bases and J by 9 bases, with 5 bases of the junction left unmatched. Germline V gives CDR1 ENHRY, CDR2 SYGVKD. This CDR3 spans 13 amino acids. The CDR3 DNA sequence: TGTGCCATCAGTGTCGGGGGGGGCAGTGAGCAGTTCTTC. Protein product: CAISVGGGSEQFF.

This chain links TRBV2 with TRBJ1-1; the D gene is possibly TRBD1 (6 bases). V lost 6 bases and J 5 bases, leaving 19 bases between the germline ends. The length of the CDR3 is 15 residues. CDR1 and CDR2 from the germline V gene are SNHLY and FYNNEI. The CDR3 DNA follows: TGTGCCAGCAGCGCCATGGGCCAGGGGATTACTGAAGCTTTCTTT. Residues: CASSAMGQGITEAFF.

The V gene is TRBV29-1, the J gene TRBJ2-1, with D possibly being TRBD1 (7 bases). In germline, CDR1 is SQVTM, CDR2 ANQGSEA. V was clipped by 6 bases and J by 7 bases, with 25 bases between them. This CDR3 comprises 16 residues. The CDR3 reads CSVEGGQLSNVNEQFF. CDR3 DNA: TGCAGCGTCGAGGGGGGACAGTTGTCCAATGTGAATGAGCAGTTCTTC.

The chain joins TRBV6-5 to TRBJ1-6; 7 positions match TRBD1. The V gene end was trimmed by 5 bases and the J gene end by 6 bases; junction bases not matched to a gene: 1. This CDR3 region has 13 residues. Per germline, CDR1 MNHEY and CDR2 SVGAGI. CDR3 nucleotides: TGTGCCAGCAGTAGACAGGGTAATTCACCCCTCCACTTT. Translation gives CASSRQGNSPLHF.

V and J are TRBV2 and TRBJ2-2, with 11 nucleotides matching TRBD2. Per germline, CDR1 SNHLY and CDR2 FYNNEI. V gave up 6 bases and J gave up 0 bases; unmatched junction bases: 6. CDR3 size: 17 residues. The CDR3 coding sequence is TGTGCCAGCAGCCTAGGACTAGCGGGCCCGAACACCGGGGAGCTGTTTTTT. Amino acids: CASSLGLAGPNTGELFF.

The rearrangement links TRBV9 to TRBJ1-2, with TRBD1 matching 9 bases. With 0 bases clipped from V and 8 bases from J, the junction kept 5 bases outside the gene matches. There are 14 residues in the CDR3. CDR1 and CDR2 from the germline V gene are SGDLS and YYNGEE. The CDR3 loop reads CASSVDRGQRGYTF. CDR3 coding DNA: TGTGCCAGCAGCGTAGACAGGGGGCAACGGGGCTACACCTTC.

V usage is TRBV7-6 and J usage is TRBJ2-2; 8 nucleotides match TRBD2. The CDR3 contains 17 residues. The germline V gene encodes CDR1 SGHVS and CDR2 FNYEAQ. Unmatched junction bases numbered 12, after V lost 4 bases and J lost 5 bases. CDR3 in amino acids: CASSSVKKREYTGELFF. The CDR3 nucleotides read TGTGCCAGCAGCTCCGTTAAAAAGCGGGAGTATACCGGGGAGCTGTTTTTT.

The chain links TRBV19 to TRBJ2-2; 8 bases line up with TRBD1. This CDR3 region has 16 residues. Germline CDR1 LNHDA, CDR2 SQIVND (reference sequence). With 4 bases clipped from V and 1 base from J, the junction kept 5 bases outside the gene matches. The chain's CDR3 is CASSRPTGVNTGELFF. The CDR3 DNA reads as TGTGCCAGTAGTAGACCGACAGGGGTGAACACCGGGGAGCTGTTTTTT.

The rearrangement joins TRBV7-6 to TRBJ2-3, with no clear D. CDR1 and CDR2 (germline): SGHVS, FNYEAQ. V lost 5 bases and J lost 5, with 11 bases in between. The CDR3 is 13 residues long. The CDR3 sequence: CASSPSLVDTQYF. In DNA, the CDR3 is TGTGCCAGCAGCCCTAGTCTAGTAGATACGCAGTATTTT.

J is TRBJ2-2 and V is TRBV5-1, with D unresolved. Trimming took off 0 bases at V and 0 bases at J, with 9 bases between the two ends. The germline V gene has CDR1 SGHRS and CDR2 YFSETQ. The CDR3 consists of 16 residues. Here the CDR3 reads CASSLGSRTNTGELFF. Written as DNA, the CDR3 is TGCGCCAGCAGCTTGGGTTCGCGAACGAACACCGGGGAGCTGTTTTTT. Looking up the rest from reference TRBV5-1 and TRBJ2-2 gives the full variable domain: KAGVTQTPRYLIKTRGQQVTLSCSPISGHRSVSWYQQTPGQGLQFLFEYFSETQRNKGNFPGRFSGRQFSNSRSEMNVSTLELGDSALYLCASSLGSRTNTGELFFGEGSRLTVL.

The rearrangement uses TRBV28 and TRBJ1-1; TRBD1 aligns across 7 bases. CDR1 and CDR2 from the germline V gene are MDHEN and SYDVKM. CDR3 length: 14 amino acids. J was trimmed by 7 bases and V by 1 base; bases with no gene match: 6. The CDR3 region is CASSLFQGEDEAFF. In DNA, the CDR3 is TGTGCCAGCAGTTTATTTCAGGGGGAAGATGAAGCTTTCTTT. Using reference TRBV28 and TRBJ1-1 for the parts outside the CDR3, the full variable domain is DVKVTQSSRYLVKRTGEKVFLECVQDMDHENMFWYRQDPGLGLRLIYFSYDVKMKEKGDIPEGYSVSREKKERFSLILESASTNQTSMYLCASSLFQGEDEAFFGQGTRLTVV.

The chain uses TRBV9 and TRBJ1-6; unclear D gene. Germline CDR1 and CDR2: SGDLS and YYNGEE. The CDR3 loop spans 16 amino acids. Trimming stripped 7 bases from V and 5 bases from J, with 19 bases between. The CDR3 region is CASGMRVGPNNSPLHF. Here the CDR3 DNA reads TGTGCCAGCGGTATGCGGGTTGGCCCTAATAATTCACCCCTCCACTTT.

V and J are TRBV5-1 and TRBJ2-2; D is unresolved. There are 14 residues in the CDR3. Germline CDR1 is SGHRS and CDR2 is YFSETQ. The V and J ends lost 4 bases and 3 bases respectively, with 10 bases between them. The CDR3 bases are TGCGCCAGCAGCCCAGAGCGTTACACCGGGGAGCTGTTTTTT. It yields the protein CASSPERYTGELFF.

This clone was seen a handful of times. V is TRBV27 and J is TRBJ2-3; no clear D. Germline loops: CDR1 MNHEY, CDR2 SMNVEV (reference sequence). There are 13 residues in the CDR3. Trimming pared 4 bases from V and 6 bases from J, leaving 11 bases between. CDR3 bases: TGTGCCAGCAGTTACCGTAACAGTGATACGCAGTATTTT. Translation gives CASSYRNSDTQYF.

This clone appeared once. The DNA for the CDR3 is TGTGCCAGCCTGCAGGGAGAGACCCAGTACTTC. This encodes CASLQGETQYF. This chain joins TRBV18 and TRBJ2-5; tentative D call: TRBD1 (5 bases). Germline values: CDR1 KGHSH, CDR2 LQKENI. V dropped 8 bases and J dropped 4 bases, with 8 bases sitting between them. This CDR3 has 11 amino acids.

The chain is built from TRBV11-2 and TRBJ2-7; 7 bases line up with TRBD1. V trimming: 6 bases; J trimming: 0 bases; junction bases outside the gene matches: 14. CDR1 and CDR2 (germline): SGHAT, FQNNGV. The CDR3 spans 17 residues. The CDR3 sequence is CASRLGTARRSSYEQYF. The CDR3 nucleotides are TGTGCCAGCAGACTCGGGACAGCAAGGCGTAGCTCCTACGAGCAGTACTTC.

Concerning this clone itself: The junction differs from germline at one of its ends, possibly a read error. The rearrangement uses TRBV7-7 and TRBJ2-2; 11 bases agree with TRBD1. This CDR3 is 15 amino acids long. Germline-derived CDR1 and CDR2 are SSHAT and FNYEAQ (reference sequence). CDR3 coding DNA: TGTGCTAGCAGCTCCGGGACAGGGGGTACCGGGGAGCTGTTTTTT. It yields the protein CASSSGTGGTGELFF.

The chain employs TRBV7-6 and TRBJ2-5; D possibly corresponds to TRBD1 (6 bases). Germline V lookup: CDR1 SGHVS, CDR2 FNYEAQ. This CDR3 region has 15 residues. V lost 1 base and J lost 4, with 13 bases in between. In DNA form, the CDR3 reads TGTGCCAGCAGCTTAGAGCCAGGGGCTGGAGAGACCCAGTACTTC. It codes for CASSLEPGAGETQYF.

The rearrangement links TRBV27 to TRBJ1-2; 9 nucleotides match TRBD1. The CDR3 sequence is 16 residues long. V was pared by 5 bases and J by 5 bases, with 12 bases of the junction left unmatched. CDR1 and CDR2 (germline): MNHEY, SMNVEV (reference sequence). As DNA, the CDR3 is TGTGCCAGCAGTCAGCTCCGGGGACAGGGAAGATATGGCTACACCTTC. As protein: CASSQLRGQGRYGYTF.

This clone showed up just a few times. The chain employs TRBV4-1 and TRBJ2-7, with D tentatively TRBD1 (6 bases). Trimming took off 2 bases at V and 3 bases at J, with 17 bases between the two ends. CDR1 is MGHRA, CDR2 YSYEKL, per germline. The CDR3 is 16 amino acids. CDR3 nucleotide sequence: TGCGCCAGCAGCCAATCTCCGACAGGCCCTTACTACGAGCAGTACTTC. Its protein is CASSQSPTGPYYEQYF.

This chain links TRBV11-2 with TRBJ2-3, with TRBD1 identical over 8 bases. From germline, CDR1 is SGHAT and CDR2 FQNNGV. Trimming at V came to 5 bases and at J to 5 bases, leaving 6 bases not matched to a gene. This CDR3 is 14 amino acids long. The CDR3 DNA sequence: TGTGCCAGCAGCGGAACAGGGGGAGGAGATACGCAGTATTTT. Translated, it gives CASSGTGGGDTQYF.

The CDR3 protein is CSVWATSGALLAKNIQYF. CDR3 nucleotide sequence: TGCAGCGTTTGGGCGACTAGCGGGGCCCTGTTAGCCAAAAACATTCAGTACTTC. The chain joins TRBV29-1 to TRBJ2-4; 11 bases agree with TRBD2. The V and J ends lost 5 bases and 0 bases, in that order; junction bases with no gene match: 12. This CDR3 has 18 amino acids. The germline V gene encodes CDR1 SQVTM and CDR2 ANQGSEA. Combining the CDR3 with reference TRBV29-1 and TRBJ2-4 gives the whole variable domain SAVISQKPSRDICQRGTSLTIQCQVDSQVTMMFWYRQQPGQSLTLIATANQGSEATYESGFVIDKFPISRPNLTFSTLTVSNMSPEDSSIYLCSVWATSGALLAKNIQYFGAGTRLSVL.